This entry describes one TCR beta chain. Antigen specificity is unknown. The data were obtained in a study of cytomegalovirus exposure and HLA in healthy donors. Germline CDR1 and CDR2: MDHEN and SYDVKM. The CDR3 length is 13 residues. V was pared by 3 bases and J by 7 bases, with 5 bases of the junction left unmatched. Study conclusions and caveats: With high specificity and sensitivity, the classifier reportedly diagnosed cytomegalovirus status. 87-base-pair reads could not separate some V segments, including TRBV6-2 and TRBV6-3.

The primer mix had 60 Vbeta and 13 Jbeta primers. The assay was immunoSEQ multiplex PCR, and TCRdb's table has in-frame clones only and misses some. Of some 110,000 clones detected, 74% appear once; the ten largest clones hold about 4%. The sequenced sample consisted of PBMCs. The TCR was taken from a woman in her forties or fifties in good health and CMV-seropositive. The chain uses TRBV28 and TRBJ1-2, with 7 bases lining up with TRBD1. In nucleotides, the CDR3 is TGTGCCAGCAGTTTCCGACAGGGTCGTGGCTACACCTTC. This codes for CASSFRQGRGYTF.